Listed below are T cell receptor beta chains from one sample, sequenced in a study of T cell responses to AZD1222 COVID-19 vaccine. The table came from immunoSEQ multiplex PCR; TCRdb's copy has only in-frame clones and leaves some out. Altogether roughly 100,000 clones are present, roughly 90% being singletons, with the ten largest covering about 2.7%. Here the sequenced sample was peripheral blood, taken on day 0 of AZD1222 vaccination. The receptors were gathered from an adult in good health. Both conserved end residues are part of each CDR3. The order of the fields is D gene, V gene, J gene, clone size, CDR3 DNA, CDR3 protein. A D gene is named only where the DNA matches it firmly. Clone size is stated in some rows and not others, as once, few, many or a class when expanded.

D gene: -; V gene: TRBV2; J gene: TRBJ1-1; clone size: -; CDR3 DNA: TGTGCCAGCAACCTCTACACCGCTGCGAACACTGAAGCTTTCTTT; CDR3 protein: CASNLYTAANTEAFF
D gene: -; V gene: TRBV7-9; J gene: TRBJ2-4; clone size: -; CDR3 DNA: TGTGCCAGCAGCCCTAGGCTAGCCAAAAACATTCAGTACTTC; CDR3 protein: CASSPRLAKNIQYF
D gene: -; V gene: TRBV5-1; J gene: TRBJ1-1; clone size: -; CDR3 DNA: TGCGCCAGCAGCCCCCGCCGACCTCGGAGCACTGAAGCTTTCTTT; CDR3 protein: CASSPRRPRSTEAFF
D gene: -; V gene: TRBV25-1; J gene: TRBJ2-3; clone size: -; CDR3 DNA: TGTGCCAGCAGTGACAGACAGGAGCAGTATGATACGCAGTATTTT; CDR3 protein: CASSDRQEQYDTQYF
D gene: -; V gene: TRBV29-1; J gene: TRBJ2-7; clone size: -; CDR3 DNA: TGCAGCGTTGAGACGGCCTACGAGCAGTACTTC; CDR3 protein: CSVETAYEQYF
D gene: -; V gene: TRBV3-1/TRBV3-2; J gene: TRBJ2-6; clone size: -; CDR3 DNA: TGTGCCAGCAGCCTGGGCTTGAGCTCTGGGGCCAACGTCCTGACTTTC; CDR3 protein: CASSLGLSSGANVLTF
D gene: -; V gene: TRBV27; J gene: TRBJ1-5; clone size: -; CDR3 DNA: TGTGCCACCCCCGGCGGAGGTCAGCCCCAGCATTTT; CDR3 protein: CATPGGGQPQHF
D gene: -; V gene: TRBV7-2; J gene: TRBJ1-2; clone size: -; CDR3 DNA: TGTGCCAGCAGCCCCGGAGATAGTGGGGGAGGGTCAGAAGGCTACACCTTC; CDR3 protein: CASSPGDSGGGSEGYTF
D gene: -; V gene: TRBV28; J gene: TRBJ2-2; clone size: -; CDR3 DNA: TGTGCCACCCAGACAGAGAACGTGCCCGGGGAGCTGTTTTTT; CDR3 protein: CATQTENVPGELFF
D gene: TRBD1; V gene: TRBV5-8; J gene: TRBJ2-2; clone size: -; CDR3 DNA: TGTGCCAGCAGCTTGACAGGGGGCGTCGTCACCGGGGAGCTGTTTTTT; CDR3 protein: CASSLTGGVVTGELFF
D gene: TRBD2; V gene: TRBV6-4; J gene: TRBJ2-3; clone size: -; CDR3 DNA: TGTGCCAGCAGCCTGACTAGCGGGAGTTTTGATACGCAGTATTTT; CDR3 protein: CASSLTSGSFDTQYF
D gene: -; V gene: TRBV1; J gene: TRBJ2-7; clone size: -; CDR3 DNA: TGCACCAGCAGCCAAGAGGGACCAAGACACTACGAGCAGTACTTC; CDR3 protein: CTSSQEGPRHYEQYF
D gene: TRBD1; V gene: TRBV2; J gene: TRBJ2-1; clone size: -; CDR3 DNA: TGTGCCACAGGGACAGACGTCTACAATGAGCAGTTCTTC; CDR3 protein: CATGTDVYNEQFF
D gene: -; V gene: TRBV6-5; J gene: TRBJ2-1; clone size: once; CDR3 DNA: TGTGCCAGCAGTTACTCGACCACTAGCTCCTACAATGAGCAGTTCTTC; CDR3 protein: CASSYSTTSSYNEQFF
D gene: -; V gene: TRBV2; J gene: TRBJ2-2; clone size: -; CDR3 DNA: TGTGCCAGCAGTCCTACTAGTGGGTACACCGGGGAGCTGTTTTTT; CDR3 protein: CASSPTSGYTGELFF
D gene: -; V gene: TRBV5-1; J gene: TRBJ2-4; clone size: -; CDR3 DNA: TGCGCCAGCAGCTTGGAGCAGGGCCAAAAAAACATTCAGTACTTC; CDR3 protein: CASSLEQGQKNIQYF
D gene: -; V gene: TRBV5-5; J gene: TRBJ2-5; clone size: once; CDR3 DNA: TGTGCCAGCAGCTACTTTGTCGAGACCCAGTACTTC; CDR3 protein: CASSYFVETQYF
D gene: -; V gene: TRBV19; J gene: TRBJ2-3; clone size: -; CDR3 DNA: TGTGCCAGTAGGATGAAGGAGACAGATACGCAGTATTTT; CDR3 protein: CASRMKETDTQYF
D gene: -; V gene: TRBV5-1; J gene: TRBJ2-5; clone size: -; CDR3 DNA: TGCGCCAGCAGCGGCAGGGGACGCGAGACCCAGTACTTC; CDR3 protein: CASSGRGRETQYF
D gene: TRBD2; V gene: TRBV5-1; J gene: TRBJ2-2; clone size: -; CDR3 DNA: TGCGCCAGCAGCTTTTTTCCGGGACGAGCGGGGACGGCCTCCACCGGGGAGCTGTTTTTT; CDR3 protein: CASSFFPGRAGTASTGELFF
D gene: -; V gene: TRBV7-3; J gene: TRBJ2-1; clone size: -; CDR3 DNA: TGTGCCAGCAGCTTTACAGGGAGCTCCTACAATGAGCAGTTCTTC; CDR3 protein: CASSFTGSSYNEQFF
D gene: -; V gene: TRBV5-4; J gene: TRBJ1-2; clone size: once; CDR3 DNA: TGTGCCAGCAGCTTCGGCTATGGCTACACCTTC; CDR3 protein: CASSFGYGYTF
D gene: -; V gene: TRBV6-5; J gene: TRBJ1-5; clone size: -; CDR3 DNA: TGTGCCAGCAGCACCACAAGTCAGCCCCAGCATTTT; CDR3 protein: CASSTTSQPQHF
D gene: -; V gene: TRBV19; J gene: TRBJ1-4; clone size: -; CDR3 DNA: TGTGCCAGTAGTACGGCTCGGGGGGAAAAACTGTTTTTT; CDR3 protein: CASSTARGEKLFF
D gene: -; V gene: TRBV2; J gene: TRBJ2-2; clone size: -; CDR3 DNA: TGTGCCAGCAGTGAAGGGCAGGGGAACACCGGGGAGCTGTTTTTT; CDR3 protein: CASSEGQGNTGELFF
D gene: -; V gene: TRBV10-1; J gene: TRBJ2-1; clone size: -; CDR3 DNA: TGCGCCAGCAGTGAGTCATTTGGCGGCTCCTACAATGAGCAGTTCTTC; CDR3 protein: CASSESFGGSYNEQFF
D gene: -; V gene: TRBV4-3; J gene: TRBJ1-6; clone size: -; CDR3 DNA: TGCGCCAGCAGCCAAGAAGGGCGAGCCCTAAATTCACCCCTCCACTTT; CDR3 protein: CASSQEGRALNSPLHF
D gene: -; V gene: TRBV29-1; J gene: TRBJ1-1; clone size: -; CDR3 DNA: TGCAGCGTTGGGACGGGGGGCGTTGAAGCTTTCTTT; CDR3 protein: CSVGTGGVEAFF
D gene: TRBD1; V gene: TRBV24-1; J gene: TRBJ1-4; clone size: -; CDR3 DNA: TGTGCCACCAGTGATGGGACAGGGGGTACGACAACTAATGAAAAACTGTTTTTT; CDR3 protein: CATSDGTGGTTTNEKLFF
D gene: -; V gene: TRBV19; J gene: TRBJ1-1; clone size: once; CDR3 DNA: TGTGCCAGTAGCTGGACGAAAAGCACTGAAGCTTTCTTT; CDR3 protein: CASSWTKSTEAFF
D gene: -; V gene: TRBV6-6; J gene: TRBJ1-5; clone size: -; CDR3 DNA: TGTGCCAGCAGTCGGGACAAGTTCAATCAGCCCCAGCATTTT; CDR3 protein: CASSRDKFNQPQHF
D gene: -; V gene: TRBV27; J gene: TRBJ1-2; clone size: -; CDR3 DNA: TGTGCCAGCAGTACAACCCGGACGGGTGGCTACACCTTC; CDR3 protein: CASSTTRTGGYTF
D gene: TRBD2; V gene: TRBV6-5; J gene: TRBJ2-1; clone size: -; CDR3 DNA: TGTGCCAGCAGTTTTAAGCGGGAGGGGAATGAGCAGTTCTTC; CDR3 protein: CASSFKREGNEQFF
D gene: TRBD1; V gene: TRBV19; J gene: TRBJ1-2; clone size: -; CDR3 DNA: TGTGCCAGTAGTATTAGGGACAGGGACACTCACGGCTACACCTTC; CDR3 protein: CASSIRDRDTHGYTF
D gene: -; V gene: TRBV4-2; J gene: TRBJ1-2; clone size: -; CDR3 DNA: TGTGCCAGCAGCCAAGAGGGCGTACCCGGCTATGGCTACACCTTC; CDR3 protein: CASSQEGVPGYGYTF
D gene: -; V gene: TRBV24-1; J gene: TRBJ2-3; clone size: -; CDR3 DNA: TGTGCCACCAGTGATGGGGGGGGGCGAGGGACGCAGTATTTT; CDR3 protein: CATSDGGGRGTQYF
D gene: -; V gene: TRBV6-1; J gene: TRBJ2-1; clone size: -; CDR3 DNA: TGTGCCAGCAGTGAATTGACTATAGGAGGCAATGAGCAGTTCTTC; CDR3 protein: CASSELTIGGNEQFF
D gene: -; V gene: TRBV7-2; J gene: TRBJ2-7; clone size: -; CDR3 DNA: TGTGCCAGCAGCTTATGGGGGCAAGCTGACGAGCAGTACTTC; CDR3 protein: CASSLWGQADEQYF
D gene: TRBD1; V gene: TRBV7-7; J gene: TRBJ2-2; clone size: -; CDR3 DNA: TGTGCTAGCAGCCCCCTGGGACAGGGAATGGCCGGGGAGCTGTTTTTT; CDR3 protein: CASSPLGQGMAGELFF
D gene: TRBD2; V gene: TRBV27; J gene: TRBJ2-5; clone size: -; CDR3 DNA: TGTGCCAGCAGTCCGTCTCTAGCGGACCAAGAGACCCAGTACTTC; CDR3 protein: CASSPSLADQETQYF
D gene: -; V gene: TRBV19; J gene: TRBJ1-4; clone size: -; CDR3 DNA: TGTGCCAGTAGTATCAACAGAGCAACTAATGAAAAACTGTTTTTT; CDR3 protein: CASSINRATNEKLFF
D gene: -; V gene: TRBV7-9; J gene: TRBJ1-1; clone size: -; CDR3 DNA: TGTGCCAGCAGCCCCACAGTTGCTGCAGCTTTCTTT; CDR3 protein: CASSPTVAAAFF
D gene: -; V gene: TRBV6-2/TRBV6-3; J gene: TRBJ1-1; clone size: once; CDR3 DNA: TGTGCCAGCAGCCCTGGGACGGTCAAAGCTTTCTTT; CDR3 protein: CASSPGTVKAFF
D gene: -; V gene: TRBV6-5; J gene: TRBJ1-2; clone size: -; CDR3 DNA: TGTGCCAGCAGGCGTACAGGGAACTATGGCTACACCTTC; CDR3 protein: CASRRTGNYGYTF
D gene: -; V gene: TRBV4-3; J gene: TRBJ2-1; clone size: -; CDR3 DNA: TGCGCCAGCAGCCAAGGGGCGGGTAGCTACAATGAGCAGTTCTTC; CDR3 protein: CASSQGAGSYNEQFF
D gene: -; V gene: TRBV12-5; J gene: TRBJ2-7; clone size: -; CDR3 DNA: TGTGCTAGTGGTCTCATCTACGAGCAGTACTTC; CDR3 protein: CASGLIYEQYF
D gene: TRBD2; V gene: TRBV7-2; J gene: TRBJ2-4; clone size: -; CDR3 DNA: TGTGCCAGCAGCTTAGAAAGTCTAGCGGGTTTAGCCAAAAACATTCAGTACTTC; CDR3 protein: CASSLESLAGLAKNIQYF
D gene: TRBD1; V gene: TRBV6-5; J gene: TRBJ2-1; clone size: -; CDR3 DNA: TGTGCCAGCAGTTACGGGACAGCCTTACTGGCGTCTGAGCAGTTCTTC; CDR3 protein: CASSYGTALLASEQFF
D gene: -; V gene: TRBV7-9; J gene: TRBJ2-3; clone size: -; CDR3 DNA: TGTGCCAGCAGCCCAGGGAGCACAGATACGCAGTATTTT; CDR3 protein: CASSPGSTDTQYF
D gene: -; V gene: TRBV7-8; J gene: TRBJ1-2; clone size: -; CDR3 DNA: TGTGCCAGCAGCTTAGCCCCCCAGGTCCGCTATGGCTACACCTTC; CDR3 protein: CASSLAPQVRYGYTF
D gene: TRBD1; V gene: TRBV7-2; J gene: TRBJ1-1; clone size: -; CDR3 DNA: TGTGCCAGCAGTTCCGGGACAGGGGGCCTAGCTTTCTTT; CDR3 protein: CASSSGTGGLAFF
D gene: -; V gene: TRBV6-5; J gene: TRBJ1-4; clone size: -; CDR3 DNA: TGTGCCAGCAGGGGGGGGTTCGATGAAAAACTGTTTTTT; CDR3 protein: CASRGGFDEKLFF
D gene: -; V gene: TRBV6-6; J gene: TRBJ1-2; clone size: -; CDR3 DNA: TGTGCCAGCAGTTCCCAAACGGGAGCCCTTAACTATGGCTACACCTTC; CDR3 protein: CASSSQTGALNYGYTF
D gene: -; V gene: TRBV7-6; J gene: TRBJ1-2; clone size: -; CDR3 DNA: TGTGCCAGCAGCCCTAGCTTGACGACTAAAAACTATGGCTACACCTTC; CDR3 protein: CASSPSLTTKNYGYTF
D gene: -; V gene: TRBV4-1; J gene: TRBJ1-5; clone size: -; CDR3 DNA: TGCGCCAGCAGCCAAGTAAGAACGGAGCCCCAGCATTTT; CDR3 protein: CASSQVRTEPQHF
D gene: TRBD1; V gene: TRBV27; J gene: TRBJ1-6; clone size: -; CDR3 DNA: TGTGCCAGCAGCAAGGACAGGGGGCACAATTCACCCCTCCACTTT; CDR3 protein: CASSKDRGHNSPLHF